This T cell receptor beta chain was identified in a study of radiation and T cells in renal cell carcinoma. Study-wide findings and caveats: From baseline, blood top tumor clonotypes peaked at 2 weeks post-radiation.

Time point described: baseline pretreatment blood. Treatment specified: 15 Gy SBRT to primary tumor, nephrectomy 4 weeks later. Serial blood draws occurred at baseline and 2 and 4 weeks post-SBRT. The patient's renal cell carcinoma had clear cell pathology. About this clone itself: Its specificity is not known.

The data were produced by immunoSEQ multiplex PCR, yet TCRdb's version contains in-frame clones alone and is incomplete. Here the sample spans 130,000 or so clones, about 88% being singletons. Germline values: CDR1 LNHDA, CDR2 SQIVND (reference sequence). There are 15 residues in the CDR3. V lost 3 bases to trimming and J lost 4 bases, with 13 bases between them. The source material was blood, sampled from a patient whose treatment included radiotherapy and nephrectomy. The source of this sequence is a woman aged 45 to 65 with renal cell carcinoma. J is TRBJ1-3 and V is TRBV19; D is unresolved. The CDR3: CASSISGWQGNTIYF. As DNA, the CDR3 is TGTGCCAGTAGTATTTCGGGGTGGCAAGGAAACACCATATATTTT.